This T cell receptor (beta chain) was sequenced for a study of cytomegalovirus exposure and HLA in healthy donors. With 60 Vbeta and 13 Jbeta primers, the PCR was carried out. Using immunoSEQ multiplex PCR, the repertoire was profiled, and TCRdb retains in-frame clones only, with some absent. The sample table includes around 55,000 clones. This receptor was taken from a man between 45 and 60 years old in good health and CMV-seropositive. The source material was PBMCs.

CDR3 nucleotides: TGCGCCAGCAGCCCCGGCGCCGGGACAGGGGGTCATGGCTACACCTTC. This codes for CASSPGAGTGGHGYTF. The rearrangement uses TRBV4-3 and TRBJ1-2; 11 nucleotides align to TRBD1. The V gene end was trimmed by 4 bases and the J gene end by 6 bases; junction bases not matched to a gene: 10. Germline V gene data show CDR1 as LGHNA and CDR2 as YSLEER. The CDR3 consists of 16 residues.